This T cell receptor (beta chain) originates from a study of blood T cell repertoires in COVID-19. In Cohort 3, a recovered donor had either two negative PCRs, clearance, or symptom resolution. The table came from immunoSEQ multiplex PCR; TCRdb's copy has only in-frame clones and leaves some out. The data hold 450,000 to 600,000 clones, with about 90% observed a single time. A single count supports this clone. The CDR3 has 12 residues. Germline CDR1 is LNHDA and CDR2 is SQIVND (reference sequence). Trimming took off 7 bases at V and 10 bases at J, with 11 bases between the two ends. The receptor was derived from a woman aged 18-29 years who had recovered from COVID-19. This chain joins TRBV19 and TRBJ1-6; D may be TRBD1 (6 bases). The sequencing input was PBMCs or T cells enriched from blood (not recorded which). CDR3 in amino acids: CASKGQGSPLHF. CDR3 sequence (DNA): TGTGCCAGTAAAGGCCAGGGGTCACCCCTCCACTTT.